This T cell receptor beta chain was captured by sequencing in a study of blood T cell repertoires in COVID-19. Study details: There were acute and convalescent COVID-19 samples, and they came from the United States, Italy and Spain.

There are 12 residues in the CDR3. Germline V CDR1 and CDR2: GTSNPN, SVGIG (reference sequence). V was pared by 4 bases and J by 5 bases, with 4 bases of the junction left unmatched. Profiling relied on immunoSEQ multiplex PCR, and the TCRdb table lists in-frame clones only, not all of them. Found here are 490,000 or so clones, less than 90% of them singletons; the top ten hold 6.5% to 9.5%. The study recruited people aged roughly 18 to 95 years across 20 to 30 US areas. Participants had their cohort set by participant-reported clinical history. J is TRBJ1-2 and V is TRBV30, with TRBD1 matching 7 bases. This TCR came from a woman aged 55-69 years who had recovered from COVID-19. Sequencing used PBMCs or T cells enriched from blood (not recorded which). CDR3: CAWNSGGYGYTF. CDR3 nucleotides: TGTGCCTGGAACTCAGGGGGTTATGGCTACACCTTC.